This TCR beta chain is drawn from a study of T cell responses to AZD1222 COVID-19 vaccine. The CDR3 spans 14 residues. Deletions cut 0 bases from V and 1 base from J, with 4 bases between. Per germline, CDR1 SGHRS and CDR2 YFSETQ. The table came from immunoSEQ multiplex PCR; TCRdb's copy has only in-frame clones and leaves some out. The sample lists around 150,000 clones, about 92% occurring once. This TCR was sampled from an adult in good health. Sequencing used peripheral blood, obtained on day 0 of MenACWY control vaccination. The V gene is TRBV5-1, the J gene TRBJ2-2; D gene unclear. The CDR3 DNA reads as TGCGCCAGCAGCTTGGACATGAACACCGGGGAGCTGTTTTTT. Its protein is CASSLDMNTGELFF.